These 23 T cell receptor beta chains originate from one sample sequenced in a study of T cells after yellow fever vaccination. MiXCR, applied by TCRdb to the 5' RACE reads, yields one record per CDR3 protein. The table shows about 350,000 distinct CDR3 sequences, with roughly 7.5% occurring only once. The input for sequencing was PBMCs, taken about 41 days after the first yellow fever vaccination. The source of these receptors is a man aged 18 to 35 who received the YFV17D yellow fever vaccine.

The chain is built from TRBV7-6 and TRBJ2-7, with D possibly being TRBD1 (5 bases). CDR3 size: 13 residues. Trimming left V 5 bases short and J 7 bases short, with 15 bases between. Germline loops: CDR1 SGHVS, CDR2 FNYEAQ. CDR3 residues: CASSARAGSEQYV. Written as DNA, the CDR3 is TGTGCCAGCAGCGCTCGGGCAGGGTCAGAGCAGTACGTC.

This clonotype was detected ten times or more. This chain joins TRBV29-1 and TRBJ2-7; TRBD2 might be the D (6 bases). Trimming cost V 3 bases and J 3 bases, with 12 bases left between them. The CDR3 consists of 13 residues. The V gene's germline CDR1 is SQVTM and CDR2 ANQGSEA. The CDR3 DNA reads as TGCAGCGTTGAGGGTCCCGGGGGCTACGAGCAGTACTTC. This encodes CSVEGPGGYEQYF.

At least ten counts were recorded for this clonotype. The chain is built from TRBV5-1 and TRBJ1-2; D call uncertain. V lost 4 bases and J 0 bases, leaving 16 bases between the germline ends. The CDR3 is 16 amino acids. The germline gives CDR1 SGHRS, CDR2 YFSETQ. The CDR3 loop reads CASSDIPGDPNYGYTF. CDR3 coding DNA: TGCGCCAGCAGCGACATCCCAGGAGACCCTAACTATGGCTACACCTTC.

This clonotype was picked up a small number of times. The rearrangement uses TRBV5-6 and TRBJ2-7; 11 bases align to TRBD1. Germline V gives CDR1 SGHDT, CDR2 YYEEEE. The junction had 7 bases not matched to a gene; V was cut back by 4 bases and J by 4 bases. The CDR3 sequence is 15 residues long. The CDR3 loop is CASSPLGQGAYEQYV. CDR3 in DNA: TGTGCCAGCAGCCCCCTCGGACAGGGGGCGTACGAGCAGTACGTC.

This clonotype has just a few counts. The chain couples TRBV27 to TRBJ1-1; D unclear. Per germline, CDR1 MNHEY and CDR2 SMNVEV (reference sequence). V was cut by 1 base and J by 8 bases, with 8 bases left in between. The CDR3 runs to 12 residues. The CDR3 sequence: CASSLLGSEAFF. The CDR3 DNA reads TGTGCCAGCAGTTTATTAGGAAGCGAAGCTTTCTTT.

This clonotype was found a few times. This chain joins TRBV7-9 and TRBJ2-1; D is undetermined. Germline V gene data show CDR1 as SEHNR and CDR2 as FQNEAQ (reference sequence). The CDR3 loop spans 15 amino acids. Trimming removed 5 bases from V and 4 bases from J, with 15 bases in between. The CDR3 loop is CASSPGIDLYNEQFF. The CDR3 DNA reads TGTGCCAGCAGCCCGGGTATAGACCTATACAATGAGCAGTTCTTC.

This clonotype turned up a few times. The chain links TRBV6-1 to TRBJ1-6; no definite D call. V lost 3 bases and J lost 7, with 4 bases in between. Germline-derived CDR1 and CDR2 are MNHNS and SASEGT. The CDR3 is made up of 12 amino acids. CDR3 sequence (DNA): TGTGCCAGCAGTGAGGGGAATTCACCCCTCCACTTT. The encoded protein is CASSEGNSPLHF.

This clonotype has a handful of counts. The chain employs TRBV12-3 or TRBV12-4 and TRBJ2-5, with a weak D call TRBD1 (6 bases). The V gene lost 5 bases and the J gene lost 7 bases, with 11 bases spanning the gap. The CDR3 loop spans 12 amino acids. DNA for the CDR3: TGTGCCAGCAGTGGGGGACATTGGACCCAGTACTTC. Its protein is CASSGGHWTQYF.

This clonotype has just a few counts. This chain joins TRBV4-3 and TRBJ2-1; possibly TRBD2 for D (5 bases). The germline V and J ends were trimmed by 4 bases and 5 bases, with 12 bases remaining between them. In germline, CDR1 is LGHNA, CDR2 YSLEER. The CDR3 runs 14 residues. CDR3 nucleotides: TGCGCCAGCAGCCCGTTGACGGGGAACAATGAGCAGTTCTTC. This gives the protein CASSPLTGNNEQFF.

This clonotype was seen more than once but under ten times. This chain uses TRBV25-1 with TRBJ2-5; the match to TRBD1 covers 9 bases. CDR1 is MGHDK and CDR2 is SYGVNS in the germline V gene. Germline trimming cut 3 bases from V and 4 bases from J; bases unmatched to any gene: 6. The CDR3 runs 15 residues. CDR3 amino acids: CASSDPTGGAETQYF. Written as DNA, the CDR3 is TGTGCCAGCAGTGACCCTACAGGGGGCGCAGAGACCCAGTACTTC.

This clonotype was found a few times. As DNA, the CDR3 is TGTGCCAGCAGGCATCCGAGCGGGGCGAACACCGGGGAGCTGTTTTTT. It is translated as CASRHPSGANTGELFF. The rearrangement links TRBV12-3 or TRBV12-4 to TRBJ2-2, with TRBD2 matching over 7 bases. With 6 bases clipped from V and 0 bases from J, the junction kept 7 bases outside the gene matches. This CDR3 comprises 16 residues.

The chain employs TRBV4-3 and TRBJ1-1; possibly TRBD1 for D (5 bases). This CDR3 has 15 residues. Germline CDR1 reads LGHNA; CDR2 reads YSLEER. The V end lost 4 bases, the J end lost 4 bases, and 16 bases lay between the germline ends. The CDR3 sequence is CASSPRWDSTTEAFF. The DNA of the CDR3 is TGCGCCAGCAGCCCCCGATGGGACTCCACCACTGAAGCTTTCTTT.

The rearrangement uses TRBV27 and TRBJ1-5; the D gene is possibly TRBD1 (5 bases). Per germline, CDR1 MNHEY and CDR2 SMNVEV (reference sequence). V lost 0 bases to trimming and J lost 3 bases, with 15 bases between them. The CDR3 length is 17 residues. In nucleotides, the CDR3 is TGTGCCAGCAGTTTATCGGGGTCGGGGGGGGTCAATCAGCCCCAGCATTTT. Translated, it gives CASSLSGSGGVNQPQHF.

The chain employs TRBV20-1 and TRBJ2-7, with 11 bases identical to TRBD1. J was trimmed by 6 bases and V by 5 bases; bases with no gene match: 0. CDR3 length: 11 residues. Germline values: CDR1 DFQATT, CDR2 SNEGSKA (reference sequence). As DNA, the CDR3 is TGCAGTGCTGGGACAGGGGGCGAGCAGTACGTC. Protein sequence: CSAGTGGEQYV.

The chain employs TRBV10-3 and TRBJ2-3; D unclear. This CDR3 region has 16 residues. V was trimmed by 4 bases and J by 1 base, leaving 15 bases between them. Germline V lookup: CDR1 ENHRY, CDR2 SYGVKD. Here the CDR3 reads CAISAYDSSGTDTQYF. CDR3 sequence (DNA): TGTGCCATCAGTGCATACGACTCCAGCGGCACAGATACGCAGTATTTT.

This sequence joins TRBV7-9 and TRBJ2-1, with unresolved D. CDR1 and CDR2 (germline): SEHNR, FQNEAQ (reference sequence). V lost 5 bases and J lost 6, with 17 bases in between. This CDR3 is 15 amino acids long. The CDR3 region has the DNA TGTGCCAGCAGCCCGCCGGGTCCGGACCGCAATGAGCAGTTCTTC. It encodes CASSPPGPDRNEQFF.

This clonotype was seen a handful of times. As DNA, the CDR3 is TGTGCCAGCGGCGCAGGGGGCGCGAACACCGGGGAGCTGTTTTTT. Translation: CASGAGGANTGELFF. The chain carries TRBV7-3 and TRBJ2-2, with 8 bases fitting TRBD1. V lost 8 bases to trimming and J lost 0 bases; unmatched junction nucleotides: 5. Per germline, CDR1 SGHTA and CDR2 FQGTGA. The CDR3 length is 15 residues.

This sequence joins TRBV4-3 and TRBJ1-6; no clear D gene. Germline CDR1 is LGHNA and CDR2 is YSLEER. The V end lost 1 base, the J end lost 3 bases, and 4 bases lay between the germline ends. This CDR3 is built from 14 residues. CDR3 residues: CASSQASYNSPLHF. The CDR3 bases are TGCGCCAGCAGCCAAGCCAGCTATAATTCACCCCTCCACTTT.

This clonotype has at least ten counts. V is TRBV4-1 and J is TRBJ2-3, with D perhaps being TRBD1 or TRBD2 (5 bases each). The V gene's germline CDR1 is MGHRA and CDR2 YSYEKL. Trimming left V 0 bases short and J 4 bases short, with 8 bases between. The CDR3 sequence is 14 residues long. The CDR3 loop is CASSQDLGADTQYF. The CDR3 nucleotides read TGCGCCAGCAGCCAAGATCTGGGGGCAGATACGCAGTATTTT.

This clonotype was seen ten or more times. This chain links TRBV6-5 with TRBJ1-5; the D gene is possibly TRBD1 (6 bases). The V gene's germline CDR1 is MNHEY and CDR2 SVGAGI. This CDR3 is built from 14 residues. The V gene lost 8 bases and the J gene lost 1 base, with 12 bases spanning the gap. CDR3 nucleotides: TGTGCCAGCGGCTCAACAGGGAGCAATCAGCCCCAGCATTTT. Translated: CASGSTGSNQPQHF.

The rearrangement uses TRBV5-1 and TRBJ2-3; no firm D call. Germline assignment: CDR1 SGHRS and CDR2 YFSETQ. With 0 bases removed from V and 0 bases from J, the gap between germline ends came to 11 bases. The CDR3 has 16 residues. The DNA of the CDR3 is TGCGCCAGCAGCTTGGCCGCCGGGTCTAGCACAGATACGCAGTATTTT. Amino acid sequence: CASSLAAGSSTDTQYF.

This clonotype occurred a few times. The rearrangement links TRBV7-8 to TRBJ1-1; D is possibly TRBD1 (5 bases). Germline-derived CDR1 and CDR2 are SGHVS and FQNEAQ. The CDR3 sequence is 14 residues long. The germline V and J ends were trimmed by 5 bases and 1 base, with 11 bases remaining between them. Here the CDR3 DNA reads TGTGCCAGCAGCCCTTGGGGGACGAACACTGAAGCTTTCTTT. Translating gives CASSPWGTNTEAFF.

Note on this clonotype: One end of the junction fails to match germline, which may point to a read error. This rearrangement joins TRBV20-1 to TRBJ2-3, with D unclear. The CDR3 covers 13 residues. Germline loops: CDR1 DFQATT, CDR2 SNEGSKA (reference sequence). CDR3 sequence: CRARLTHPDTQYF. CDR3 sequence (DNA): TGCAGAGCTAGGCTAACCCACCCAGATACGCAGTATTTT.